The sequence of this T cell receptor beta chain was determined in a study of ipilimumab plus nivolumab after autologous stem cell transplantation. Produced via immunoSEQ multiplex PCR; TCRdb's table is partial and in-frame only. The sample includes about 40,000 clones, 80% to 95% of them seen just once. From germline, CDR1 is LNHDA and CDR2 SQIVND (reference sequence). V trimming: 4 bases; J trimming: 0 bases; junction bases outside the gene matches: 6. The CDR3 has 16 amino acids. This specimen was PBMCs, taken in a trial of ipilimumab plus nivolumab as post-transplant consolidation. The chain uses TRBV19 and TRBJ2-5; 9 bases fit TRBD1. This TCR derives from a male donor with multiple myeloma. CDR3 residues: CASSSGQGRYQETQYF. The CDR3 bases are TGTGCCAGTAGTAGCGGACAGGGGAGGTACCAAGAGACCCAGTACTTC.